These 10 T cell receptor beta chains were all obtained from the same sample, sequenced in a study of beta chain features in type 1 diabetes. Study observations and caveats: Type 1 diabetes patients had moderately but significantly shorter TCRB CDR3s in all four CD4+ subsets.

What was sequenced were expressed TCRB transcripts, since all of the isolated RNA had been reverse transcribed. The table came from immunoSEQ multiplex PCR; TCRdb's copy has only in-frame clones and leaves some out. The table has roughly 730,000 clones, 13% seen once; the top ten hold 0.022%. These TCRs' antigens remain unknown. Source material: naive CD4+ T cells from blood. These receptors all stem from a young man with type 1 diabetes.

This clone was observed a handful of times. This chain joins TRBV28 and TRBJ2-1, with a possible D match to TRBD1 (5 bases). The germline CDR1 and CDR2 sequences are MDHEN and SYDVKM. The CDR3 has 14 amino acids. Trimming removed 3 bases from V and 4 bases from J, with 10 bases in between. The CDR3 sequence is CASSFRQIYNEQFF. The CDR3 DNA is TGTGCCAGCAGTTTCAGACAGATTTACAATGAGCAGTTCTTC.

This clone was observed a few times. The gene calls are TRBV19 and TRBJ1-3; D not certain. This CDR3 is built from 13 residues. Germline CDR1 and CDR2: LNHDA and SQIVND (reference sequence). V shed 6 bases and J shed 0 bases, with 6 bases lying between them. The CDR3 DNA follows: TGTGCCAGTAGGAGGTCCTCTGGAAACACCATATATTTT. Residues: CASRRSSGNTIYF.

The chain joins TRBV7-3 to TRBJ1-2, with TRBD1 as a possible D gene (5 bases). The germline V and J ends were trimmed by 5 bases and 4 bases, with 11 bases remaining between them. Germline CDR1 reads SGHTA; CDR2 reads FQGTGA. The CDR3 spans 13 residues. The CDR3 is CASSQDTSYGYTF. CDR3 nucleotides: TGTGCCAGCAGCCAGGACACCTCCTATGGCTACACCTTC.

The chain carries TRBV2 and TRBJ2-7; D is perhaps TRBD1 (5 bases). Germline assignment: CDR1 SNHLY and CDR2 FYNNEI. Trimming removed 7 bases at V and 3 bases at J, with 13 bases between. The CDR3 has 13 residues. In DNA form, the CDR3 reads TGTGCCAGCAACGAAGGACACTACTACGAGCAGTACTTC. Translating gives CASNEGHYYEQYF.

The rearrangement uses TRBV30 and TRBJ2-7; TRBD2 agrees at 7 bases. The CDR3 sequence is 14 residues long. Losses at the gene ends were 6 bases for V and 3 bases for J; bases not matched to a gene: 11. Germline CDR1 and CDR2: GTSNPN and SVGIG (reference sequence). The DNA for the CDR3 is TGTGCCTGCCCCGTGGGGGGAGGGATCTACGAGCAGTACTTC. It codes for CACPVGGGIYEQYF.

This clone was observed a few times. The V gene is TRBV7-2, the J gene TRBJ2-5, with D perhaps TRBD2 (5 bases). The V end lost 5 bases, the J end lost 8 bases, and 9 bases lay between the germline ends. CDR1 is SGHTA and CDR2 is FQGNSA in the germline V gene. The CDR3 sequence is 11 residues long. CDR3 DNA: TGTGCCAGCAGCGATCCGGGAACCCAGTACTTC. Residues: CASSDPGTQYF. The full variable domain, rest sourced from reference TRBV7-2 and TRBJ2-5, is GAGVSQSPSNKVTEKGKDVELRCDPISGHTALYWYRQSLGQGLEFLIYFQGNSAPDKSGLPSDRFSAERTGGSVSTLTIQRTQQEDSAVYLCASSDPGTQYFGPGTRLLVL.

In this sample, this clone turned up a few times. For the CDR3, the DNA is TGTGCCAGCAGCCCTAGGGTGTGGGACACTGAAGCTTTCTTT. Amino acid sequence: CASSPRVWDTEAFF. The chain recombines TRBV11-2 with TRBJ1-1; D remains unclear. Trimming stripped 5 bases from V and 3 bases from J, with 13 bases between. CDR3 length: 14 residues. Germline assignment: CDR1 SGHAT and CDR2 FQNNGV.

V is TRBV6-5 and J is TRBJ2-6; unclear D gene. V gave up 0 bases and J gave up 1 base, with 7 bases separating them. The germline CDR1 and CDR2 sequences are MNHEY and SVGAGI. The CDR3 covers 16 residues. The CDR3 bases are TGTGCCAGCAGTTACTCGATCCCATCTGGGGCCAACGTCCTGACTTTC. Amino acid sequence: CASSYSIPSGANVLTF.

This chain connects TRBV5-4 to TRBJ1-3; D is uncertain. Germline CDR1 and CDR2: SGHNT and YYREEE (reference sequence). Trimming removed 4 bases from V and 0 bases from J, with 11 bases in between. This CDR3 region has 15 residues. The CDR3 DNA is TGTGCCAGCAGCGTGGACCTGCTCTCTGGAAACACCATATATTTT. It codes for CASSVDLLSGNTIYF.

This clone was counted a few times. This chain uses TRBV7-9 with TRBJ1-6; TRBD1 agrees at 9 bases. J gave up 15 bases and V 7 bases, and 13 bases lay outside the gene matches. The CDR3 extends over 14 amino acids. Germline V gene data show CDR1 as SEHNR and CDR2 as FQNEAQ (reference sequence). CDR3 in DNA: TGTGCCAGCACCCCGGGACAGGGCGTTGAGCTCCTCCACTTT. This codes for CASTPGQGVELLHF.